This TCR beta chain is from a study of CXCR3-negative and CXCR3-positive naive CD8 T cells. Study-level points and caveats: Naive cells that were CXCR3-positive had more hydrophobic TRB CDR3s (compared with CXCR3-negative naive cells).

Comments on this clonotype: The antigen remains unidentified.

cDNA libraries for TRB were generated by 5' RACE incorporating UMI labels. TCRdb processed the 5' RACE reads again and assigns one entry to each CDR3 protein, with no DNA. The sample holds about 84,000 distinct CDR3 sequences. The CDR3 sequence is 18 residues long. The germline gives CDR1 SGHKS, CDR2 YYEKEE (reference sequence). CD45RO-CCR7+CD27+CD95- expression identified naive CD8+ T cells. Sequenced input: naive CXCR3+ CD8+ T cells from blood. The subset here: CD45RO-CCR7+CD27+CD95- naive CD8+ T cells expressing CXCR3 (TNR3+). This TCR came from a human donor in good health. Some clones in this sample may be carry-over from other donors' samples. The chain is built from TRBV5-5 and TRBJ2-1; TCRdb reports TRBD2, a call that lacks DNA to check it against. The CDR3 sequence: CASSWTSGGHGPYNEQFF.